These T cell receptor beta chains were read from a single sample in a study of blood T cell repertoires in COVID-19. TCRdb's table, derived via immunoSEQ multiplex PCR, lists solely in-frame clones and lacks some. The profile shows 540,000 or so clones, roughly nine tenths of them singletons. Input material: peripheral blood. These receptors originate from a woman in her fifties or sixties with COVID-19, enrolled during active disease. The CDR3 runs from the conserved cysteine through the conserved F or W. The D gene is left open where the match is weak.

V: TRBV6-5
D: .
J: TRBJ1-2
CDR3: CASSYDDSAQGYTF

V: TRBV20-1
D: .
J: TRBJ1-1
CDR3: CSASRTVNTEAFF

V: TRBV7-3
D: TRBD1
J: TRBJ2-3
CDR3: CASSSSGTGGADTQYF

V: TRBV20-1
D: TRBD1
J: TRBJ2-7
CDR3: CSASYRGTYEQYF

V: TRBV5-1
D: .
J: TRBJ2-1
CDR3: CASSLASSPYNEQFF

V: TRBV6-6
D: TRBD1
J: TRBJ2-2
CDR3: CASSYPTGASTGELFF

V: TRBV19
D: .
J: TRBJ2-2
CDR3: CASNTGGVNTGELFF

V: TRBV13
D: .
J: TRBJ2-7
CDR3: CASSLGRGEQYF

V: TRBV6-6
D: .
J: TRBJ2-3
CDR3: CASSSTPRDTQYF

V: TRBV7-3
D: TRBD2
J: TRBJ2-3
CDR3: CASSPGLAETDTQYF

V: TRBV28
D: .
J: TRBJ2-5
CDR3: CASRPTGTAGETQYF

V: TRBV6-6
D: .
J: TRBJ1-2
CDR3: CASSPVGGRHYGYTF

V: TRBV2
D: .
J: TRBJ1-2
CDR3: CASGRGYGYTF

V: TRBV2
D: .
J: TRBJ1-4
CDR3: CASNRDVDEKLFF

V: TRBV29-1
D: TRBD1
J: TRBJ2-7
CDR3: CSVLSTGGYSYEQYF

V: TRBV25-1
D: TRBD1
J: TRBJ1-1
CDR3: CASTDRDKNTEAFF

V: TRBV28
D: TRBD1
J: TRBJ1-5
CDR3: CASTTGGSEPQHF

V: TRBV4-1
D: .
J: TRBJ1-2
CDR3: CASSQGGGYTF

V: TRBV9
D: TRBD1
J: TRBJ1-1
CDR3: CASSATRGTEAFF

V: TRBV10-1
D: TRBD2
J: TRBJ2-3
CDR3: CASSETSGGAPDTQYF

V: TRBV7-9
D: TRBD1
J: TRBJ2-7
CDR3: CASSLGQGVKSYEQYF

V: TRBV12-3/TRBV12-4
D: .
J: TRBJ1-1
CDR3: CASSFTRNTEAFF

V: TRBV2
D: TRBD2
J: TRBJ2-3
CDR3: CASSVVSGGHHTDTQYF

V: TRBV24-1
D: TRBD1
J: TRBJ2-7
CDR3: CATSDLTGGDEQYF

V: TRBV6-5
D: .
J: TRBJ1-2
CDR3: CASTPGGAYGYTF

V: TRBV10-3
D: TRBD1
J: TRBJ1-6
CDR3: CAISPGQANSPLHF

V: TRBV29-1
D: TRBD1
J: TRBJ1-1
CDR3: CSATDNRGGNTEAFF

V: TRBV12-3/TRBV12-4
D: .
J: TRBJ1-5
CDR3: CASSPDRNQPQHF